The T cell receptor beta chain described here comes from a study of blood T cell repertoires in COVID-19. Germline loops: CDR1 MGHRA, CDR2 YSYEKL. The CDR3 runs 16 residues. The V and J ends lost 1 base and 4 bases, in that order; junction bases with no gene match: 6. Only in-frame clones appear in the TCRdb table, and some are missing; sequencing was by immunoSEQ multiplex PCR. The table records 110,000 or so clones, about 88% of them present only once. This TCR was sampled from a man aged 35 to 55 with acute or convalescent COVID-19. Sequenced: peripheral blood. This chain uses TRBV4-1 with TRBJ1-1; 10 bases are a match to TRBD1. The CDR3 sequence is CASSQVGWTGGTEAFF. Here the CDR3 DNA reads TGCGCCAGCAGCCAAGTTGGTTGGACAGGGGGCACTGAAGCTTTCTTT.